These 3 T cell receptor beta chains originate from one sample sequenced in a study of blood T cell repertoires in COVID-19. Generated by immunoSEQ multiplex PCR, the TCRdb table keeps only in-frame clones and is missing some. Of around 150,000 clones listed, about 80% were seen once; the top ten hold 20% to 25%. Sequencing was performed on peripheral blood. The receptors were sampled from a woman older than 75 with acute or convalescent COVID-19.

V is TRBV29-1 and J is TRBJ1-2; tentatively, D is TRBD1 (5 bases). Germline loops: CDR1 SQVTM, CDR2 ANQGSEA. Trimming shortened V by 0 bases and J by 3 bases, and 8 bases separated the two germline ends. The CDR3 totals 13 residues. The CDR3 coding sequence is TGCAGCGTTGAAGATGTCAGGGACTATGGCTACACCTTC. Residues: CSVEDVRDYGYTF. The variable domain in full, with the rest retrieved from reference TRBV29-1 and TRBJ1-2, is SAVISQKPSRDICQRGTSLTIQCQVDSQVTMMFWYRQQPGQSLTLIATANQGSEATYESGFVIDKFPISRPNLTFSTLTVSNMSPEDSSIYLCSVEDVRDYGYTFGSGTRLTVV.

For the CDR3, the DNA is TGTGCCAGCAGCGTAGACAGGGGAACTGAAGCTTTCTTT. Translation gives CASSVDRGTEAFF. The J gene is TRBJ1-1, the V gene TRBV7-2; 8 bases map to TRBD1. In germline, CDR1 is SGHTA, CDR2 FQGNSA. The CDR3 is made up of 13 amino acids. J was trimmed by 5 bases and V by 5 bases; bases with no gene match: 4.

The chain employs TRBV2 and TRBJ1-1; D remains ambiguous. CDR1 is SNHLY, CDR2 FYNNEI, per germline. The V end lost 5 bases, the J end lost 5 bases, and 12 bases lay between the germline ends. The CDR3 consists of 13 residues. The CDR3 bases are TGTGCCAGCAGTACGGCTCGGGGTACTGAAGCTTTCTTT. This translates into CASSTARGTEAFF.